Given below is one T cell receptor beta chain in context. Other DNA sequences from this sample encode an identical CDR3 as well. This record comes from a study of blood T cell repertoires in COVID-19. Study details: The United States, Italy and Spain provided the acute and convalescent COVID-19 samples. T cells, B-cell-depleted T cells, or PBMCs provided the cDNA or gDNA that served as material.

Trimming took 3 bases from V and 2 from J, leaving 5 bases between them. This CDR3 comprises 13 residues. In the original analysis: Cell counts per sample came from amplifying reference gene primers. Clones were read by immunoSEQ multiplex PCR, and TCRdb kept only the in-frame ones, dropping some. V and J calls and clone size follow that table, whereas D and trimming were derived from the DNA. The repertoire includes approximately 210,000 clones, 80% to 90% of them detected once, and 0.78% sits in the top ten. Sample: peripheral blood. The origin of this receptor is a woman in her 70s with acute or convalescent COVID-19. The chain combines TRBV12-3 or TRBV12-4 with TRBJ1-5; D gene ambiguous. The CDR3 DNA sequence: TGTGCCAGCAGTTTCTCCCGCAATCAGCCCCAGCATTTT. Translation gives CASSFSRNQPQHF.